This T cell receptor beta chain was recorded in a study of CD8+ T cells in alopecia areata. Study context: Tofacitinib administration persisted for 6 to 18 months, succeeded by 6 months off drug.

The study's findings and limits: Mouse data revealed clearer TCR sharing than patient data did, a gap possibly tied to HLA. One nonresponder makes the tie between baseline CD8+ expansion and response uncertain.

This sample's treatment: oral pan-JAK inhibitor, 5-10 mg twice daily. PBMCs yielded sorted CD4+ and CD8+ T cells. With respect to this clone: Its antigen is unidentified.

In germline, CDR1 is SQVTM, CDR2 ANQGSEA. Trimming shortened V by 4 bases and J by 0 bases, and 16 bases separated the two germline ends. The CDR3 covers 16 residues. Reverse transcription of extracted RNA yielded cDNA, which provided the sequencing template. Sequencing was performed with immunoSEQ multiplex PCR; in TCRdb, only in-frame clones are kept and a portion is missing. The data show some 100,000 clones, with 58% seen just once and around 30% held by the top ten. This sample comprised CD8+ T cells sorted from blood, obtained at week 4, from a patient treated with tofacitinib. The receptor was derived from a human donor with alopecia areata. The chain carries TRBV29-1 and TRBJ2-1; D is perhaps TRBD1 or TRBD2 (5 bases each). The CDR3 coding sequence is TGCAGCGTTGGAGGCTTTGAGGGGAACTCCTACAATGAGCAGTTCTTC. This gives the protein CSVGGFEGNSYNEQFF.